One and the same sample provided the 2 T cell receptor beta chains below, sequenced in a study of OX40 agonist ivuxolimab in advanced cancers. Profiled with immunoSEQ multiplex PCR; TCRdb holds only in-frame clones, not every one. The sample lists more than 50,000 clones, 82% occurring once. Sequenced here: CD4+ or CD8+ T cells sorted from blood, sampled in a trial of the OX40 agonist ivuxolimab. The origin of the receptors is an adult with an advanced solid tumor such as melanoma, head and neck, liver or kidney cancer.

This chain connects TRBV5-1 to TRBJ2-3; D gene ambiguous. CDR1 is SGHRS and CDR2 is YFSETQ in the germline V gene. V gave up 0 bases and J gave up 0 bases, with 8 bases separating them. This CDR3 comprises 15 residues. The CDR3 DNA reads TGCGCCAGCAGCTTGGGGCGATCTAGCACAGATACGCAGTATTTT. This codes for CASSLGRSSTDTQYF. The variable domain in full, with the rest retrieved from reference TRBV5-1 and TRBJ2-3, is KAGVTQTPRYLIKTRGQQVTLSCSPISGHRSVSWYQQTPGQGLQFLFEYFSETQRNKGNFPGRFSGRQFSNSRSEMNVSTLELGDSALYLCASSLGRSSTDTQYFGPGTRLTVL.

In this sample, this clone turned up a few times. J is TRBJ2-5 and V is TRBV5-1; TRBD1 might be the D (6 bases). The length of the CDR3 is 14 residues. Trimming took off 3 bases at V and 0 bases at J, with 9 bases between the two ends. Germline CDR1 reads SGHRS; CDR2 reads YFSETQ. CDR3 loop: CASSSGQYQETQYF. CDR3 DNA: TGCGCCAGCAGCTCTGGACAGTACCAAGAGACCCAGTACTTC.